Below are 2 T cell receptor beta chains sequenced from a single sample in a study of blood T cell repertoires in COVID-19. Data came from immunoSEQ multiplex PCR; TCRdb stores just in-frame clones and leaves some out. The sample includes some 150,000 clones, approximately 91% seen only once; the top ten take over 9.5%. The sample comprised peripheral blood. These receptors all stem from a man in his fifties with active or convalescent COVID-19.

This chain uses TRBV18 with TRBJ2-1, with a tentative D call TRBD2 (5 bases). V lost 3 bases, J lost 8 bases, and 14 bases lay in between. This CDR3 region has 14 residues. CDR1 and CDR2 (germline): KGHSH, LQKENI. The chain's CDR3 is CASSPQRSEDEQFF. The CDR3 bases are TGTGCCAGCTCACCCCAGCGATCGGAGGATGAGCAGTTCTTC.

The CDR3 DNA follows: TGTGCCAGCAGTCAATTGGACAGGGGGCGAGCCAAAAACATTCAGTACTTC. Translating gives CASSQLDRGRAKNIQYF. The V call is TRBV6-6, the J call TRBJ2-4; 11 positions match TRBD1. CDR1 is MNHNY, CDR2 SVGAGI, per germline (reference sequence). The ends lost 5 bases at V and 0 bases at J; junction bases unmatched: 6. The CDR3 runs to 17 residues.